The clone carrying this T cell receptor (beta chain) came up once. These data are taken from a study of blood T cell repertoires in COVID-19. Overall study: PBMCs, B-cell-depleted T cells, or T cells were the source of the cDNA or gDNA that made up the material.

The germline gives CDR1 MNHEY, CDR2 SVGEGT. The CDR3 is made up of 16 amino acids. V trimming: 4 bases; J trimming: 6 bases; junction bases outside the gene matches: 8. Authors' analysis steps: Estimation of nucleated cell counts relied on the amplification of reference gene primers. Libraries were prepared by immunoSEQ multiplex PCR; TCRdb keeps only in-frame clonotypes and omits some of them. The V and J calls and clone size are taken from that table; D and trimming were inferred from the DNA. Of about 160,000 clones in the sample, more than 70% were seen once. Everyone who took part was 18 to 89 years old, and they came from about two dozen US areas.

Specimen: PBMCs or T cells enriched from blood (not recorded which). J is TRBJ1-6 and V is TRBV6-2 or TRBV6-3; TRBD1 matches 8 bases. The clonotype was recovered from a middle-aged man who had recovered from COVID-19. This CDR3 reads CASSFGQGGGNSPLHF. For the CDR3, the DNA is TGTGCCAGCAGTTTCGGACAGGGTGGAGGTAATTCACCCCTCCACTTT.